This T cell receptor beta chain originates from a study of blood T cells in healthy people across ages (dated by TCRdb to about 2015). About the full investigation: In model experiments, roughly one uniquely barcoded TCR beta cDNA molecule per two T cells was captured by template switching. To track age-related changes in TCR beta repertoire diversity, the study relied on deep sequencing normalized with unique cDNA molecular identifiers. Using the same blood draw, the study looked at two additional independent replicas of 1 million unique cDNA reads for two donors, one aged 18 to 30 and the other aged 80 or older. To avoid experimental bias, donors of different ages were distributed randomly across sequencing lanes. Donors were grouped into four age groups: young (average roughly 17 years), middle-aged (over 35), aged (around 60) and long-lived (just over 80). Points the paper makes about the study in general: Observed TCR beta diversity per million T cells fell roughly linearly with age, and a significant reduction was already apparent by age roughly 40. Because profiling used bulk unsorted PBMCs, naive and antigen-experienced compartments could not be compared conclusively. The CMV infection status of donors was not known, potentially confounding age-related changes in expanded clonotypes. Observed TCR beta diversity correlated strongly with the percentage of naive T cells measured by flow cytometry. Estimates of total diversity based on one million sequenced T cells were regarded as lower bounds and as underestimates. Compared with the aged group, more naive CD4+ T cells, fewer expanded clones and increased TCR diversity were shown by the long-lived group, suggesting age selection.

The CDR3, from cysteine to phenylalanine, totals 13 residues. Left in the record is the CDR3 DNA by itself, 39 bases read in frame from the first base. Here V drops 5 bases and J drops 1 base, and the junction holds 5 bases not matched to any gene. In the germline V gene (reference sequence), CDR1 corresponds to DFQATT and CDR2 to SNEGSKA. Systemically healthy Caucasian individuals from Russia, approximately 39 in total and aged roughly 6 to 100 years, were included as donors. Approximately 9.7 milliliters of peripheral blood were drawn from each donor into EDTA-treated Vacutainer tubes. Ficoll-Paque density-gradient centrifugation was used to isolate PBMCs, with at least 7 million per sample. Trizol reagent was used to extract total RNA from PBMCs, with at least 5.5 micrograms per sample. For every donor, an aliquot of PBMCs went through flow cytometry to measure the percentages of naive CD45RAhigh/CD27high T cells.

Comment on this clonotype: Its antigen is not yet known. Base qualities were left out, and no much larger clone turns up one base away.

To prepare the library, 5' RACE was applied. Instrument on record: Illumina HiSeq 2500. A second PCR of roughly 6 to 12 cycles was performed with a sample-barcoded 5' primer and a J-beta primer mix. A unique molecular identifier was introduced onto each TCR beta cDNA molecule by a template-switch 5' adaptor carrying 12 random nucleotides. Each sample yielded at least 2.5 million CDR3-containing paired-end reads. First-strand cDNA was synthesized from all RNA with the Mint cDNA synthesis kit, primed by a TRBC-specific oligonucleotide. All cDNA was treated with uracil-DNA glycosylase and then went through a first 18-cycle PCR with the universal primers M1SS and BC2_uni_R. The original pipeline was this. For normalization, 1 million high-quality reads, each with a distinct molecular identifier, were randomly selected from each sample. Instead of being binned into consensus sequences, reads that shared molecular identifiers were thrown out. CDR3 identification, clonotype clustering and error correction used MiTCR with a Q25 quality threshold and the strictest error-elimination algorithm. A nonparametric unseen species model with Euler transformation was used to estimate lower-bound total TCR beta diversity. The public reads were run again by TCRdb, first through fastp at Q25 and then through MiXCR, and only productive beta chains were kept. Under each unique CDR3 protein, matching rows form one entry showing the most common genes and DNA. TCRdb, rather than the study authors, made the V and J calls. For this sample the table gives about 780,000 distinct CDR3 sequences, of which 62% were detected only once. In total, the top ten clones hold about 30% of the sample.

The sequence was obtained from a young man in good health. The sequenced material came from blood. Recombination joined TRBV20-1 with TRBJ2-7; TRBD2 agrees with 7 junctional bases. The DNA is TGCAGTGCTTTGGGGACTACTTCCTACGAGCAGTACTTC. The translation is CSALGTTSYEQYF.